These 25 T cell receptor beta chains share one sample of origin, sequenced in a study of cytomegalovirus exposure and HLA in healthy donors. 60 Vbeta and 13 Jbeta primers were used in PCR. This table comes from immunoSEQ multiplex PCR, and its TCRdb copy is limited to in-frame clones, with some not included. The sample has 200,000 to 250,000 clones; about 77% are singletons. The sequenced sample consisted of PBMCs. The receptors originated from a boy aged 5 to 17 in good health and CMV-seronegative.

This clone has only one observation. The rearrangement joins TRBV5-1 to TRBJ2-7; 8 bases align to TRBD2. V lost 4 bases, J lost 3 bases, and 9 bases stayed unmatched. Germline CDR1 is SGHRS and CDR2 is YFSETQ. The CDR3 sequence is 15 residues long. CDR3 amino acids: CASSPIAGRFYEQYF. CDR3 nucleotides: TGCGCCAGCAGCCCGATAGCGGGGAGATTCTACGAGCAGTACTTC.

This chain links TRBV6-6 with TRBJ1-6; TRBD1 agrees at 7 bases. The CDR3 extends over 12 amino acids. V was clipped by 7 bases and J by 14 bases; unmatched bases: 8. Germline lookup yields CDR1 MNHNY and CDR2 SVGAGI (reference sequence). In DNA, the CDR3 is TGTGCCAGCACCGTAGGGGGCGAAGCCCTCCACTTT. Its translation: CASTVGGEALHF.

The chain employs TRBV5-6 and TRBJ2-6; 12 nucleotides line up with TRBD2. After removal of 7 bases from V and 3 bases from J, the junction contained 11 bases not matched to a gene. The CDR3 totals 18 residues. Germline V CDR1 and CDR2: SGHDT, YYEEEE. The CDR3 region is CASELFLAGGSGANVLTF. CDR3 DNA sequence: TGTGCCAGCGAGTTGTTTCTAGCGGGGGGGAGTGGGGCCAACGTCCTGACTTTC. Combining the CDR3 with reference TRBV5-6 and TRBJ2-6 gives the whole variable domain DAGVTQSPTHLIKTRGQQVTLRCSPKSGHDTVSWYQQALGQGPQFIFQYYEEEERQRGNFPDRFSGHQFPNYSSELNVNALLLGDSALYLCASELFLAGGSGANVLTFGAGSRLTVL.

The CDR3 sequence: CASSTYVAEQETQYF. For the CDR3, the DNA is TGTGCCAGCAGTACGTACGTCGCGGAGCAAGAGACCCAGTACTTC. The chain employs TRBV27 and TRBJ2-5, with D unresolved. The CDR3 totals 15 residues. Germline CDR1 reads MNHEY; CDR2 reads SMNVEV (reference sequence). The V and J ends lost 5 bases and 2 bases respectively, with 15 bases between them.

This clone was seen a single time. J is TRBJ1-5 and V is TRBV2; D is undetermined. Between the trimmed V and J ends, which lost 2 bases and 7 bases, there was a span of 6 bases. CDR3 length equals 12 residues. The germline CDR1 and CDR2 sequences are SNHLY and FYNNEI. The CDR3 is CASSEMGQPQHF. CDR3 DNA: TGTGCCAGCAGTGAAATGGGCCAGCCCCAGCATTTT.

This chain connects TRBV7-2 to TRBJ1-2, with a possible D match to TRBD1 (5 bases). The CDR3 is 15 residues long. Trimming cost V 4 bases and J 3 bases, with 15 bases left between them. CDR1 is SGHTA and CDR2 is FQGNSA in the germline V gene. CDR3 in amino acids: CASSYLGRDYYGYTF. CDR3 bases: TGTGCCAGCAGCTACCTCGGACGGGACTACTATGGCTACACCTTC.

This clone was picked up one time. The chain recombines TRBV21-1 with TRBJ2-5; the table's D call, TRBD1, has no DNA check behind it. TRBV21-1 is deemed a pseudogene. This CDR3 comprises 15 residues. The CDR3, as DNA: TGTGCCAGCAGCAACAGGTGCAGGGCCCAAGAGACCCAGTACTTC. It translates to CASSNRCRAQETQYF.

V gene TRBV4-2 combines with J gene TRBJ2-3; tentative D call: TRBD2 (5 bases). The CDR3 length is 16 residues. Germline values: CDR1 LGHNA, CDR2 YNFKEQ. V dropped 4 bases and J dropped 0 bases, with 14 bases sitting between them. The CDR3 spells CASSRTAFPSTDTQYF. The CDR3 coding sequence is TGTGCCAGCAGCCGGACTGCCTTTCCTAGCACAGATACGCAGTATTTT.

The chain employs TRBV6-5 and TRBJ2-6; tentative D call: TRBD1 (5 bases). V lost 5 bases, J lost 2 bases, and 10 bases lay in between. CDR1 and CDR2 from the germline V gene are MNHEY and SVGAGI. This CDR3 comprises 15 residues. The CDR3 region has the DNA TGTGCCAGCAGTGACTGGGGCGCTGGGGCCAACGTCCTGACTTTC. Protein sequence: CASSDWGAGANVLTF.

The genes are TRBV27 and TRBJ2-1, with 7 bases lining up with TRBD2. The germline gives CDR1 MNHEY, CDR2 SMNVEV (reference sequence). The CDR3 is made up of 15 amino acids. The V segment lost 4 bases and the J segment 0 bases; nucleotides outside the gene matches: 3. The CDR3 region is CASSSRGSSYNEQFF. CDR3 DNA sequence: TGTGCCAGCAGTTCCCGCGGGAGCTCCTACAATGAGCAGTTCTTC.

This clone has just a few counts. The rearrangement uses TRBV5-1 and TRBJ1-3; possibly TRBD1 for D (5 bases). Per the germline V gene, CDR1 is SGHRS and CDR2 is YFSETQ. Trimming took 0 bases from V and 4 from J, leaving 20 bases between them. There are 18 residues in the CDR3. For the CDR3, the DNA is TGCGCCAGCAGCTTGGGATGGCAGGGAAAGGCGGCCGGAAACACCATATATTTT. Protein product: CASSLGWQGKAAGNTIYF.

V gene TRBV30 combines with J gene TRBJ1-2, with TRBD1 as a possible D gene (6 bases). The CDR3 has 12 amino acids. CDR1 and CDR2 from the germline V gene are GTSNPN and SVGIG (reference sequence). V lost 8 bases and J 8 bases, leaving 18 bases between the germline ends. The CDR3 here is CARGRGAGGYTF. As DNA, the CDR3 is TGTGCCCGGGGCCGGGGGGCGGGAGGCTACACCTTC.

The chain is built from TRBV2 and TRBJ2-7; 9 bases line up with TRBD2. The CDR3 covers 14 residues. The V gene end was trimmed by 6 bases and the J gene end by 3 bases; junction bases not matched to a gene: 6. CDR1 is SNHLY and CDR2 is FYNNEI in the germline V gene. The CDR3 coding sequence is TGTGCCAGCAGAGGACTAGCGTTCGTCTACGAGCAGTACTTC. Protein product: CASRGLAFVYEQYF.

This clone occurred a few times. In the same sample, other DNA sequences code for this CDR3. The chain recombines TRBV5-6 with TRBJ1-5; TRBD1 is a possible D gene (5 bases). This CDR3 contains 13 residues. Per germline, CDR1 SGHDT and CDR2 YYEEEE. The V gene lost 0 bases and the J gene lost 5 bases, with 6 bases spanning the gap. The CDR3 is CASSLGGDQPQHF. The CDR3 DNA reads as TGTGCCAGCAGCTTGGGGGGGGATCAGCCCCAGCATTTT.

The chain has TRBV27 and TRBJ1-5, with TRBD1 matching 7 bases. CDR3 length: 16 amino acids. Germline loops: CDR1 MNHEY, CDR2 SMNVEV (reference sequence). V trimming: 5 bases; J trimming: 6 bases; junction bases outside the gene matches: 13. The CDR3, as DNA: TGTGCCAGCAGTCCAACGGGACCTCAGGGGGGTCAGCCCCAGCATTTT. It encodes CASSPTGPQGGQPQHF.

The gene calls are TRBV6-5 and TRBJ2-7; 8 bases are shared with TRBD1. From germline, CDR1 is MNHEY and CDR2 SVGAGI. V was pared by 3 bases and J by 5 bases, with 6 bases of the junction left unmatched. The CDR3 loop spans 14 amino acids. This chain's CDR3 is CASSYWQGANEQYF. In nucleotides, the CDR3 is TGTGCCAGCAGTTATTGGCAGGGGGCGAACGAGCAGTACTTC.

The chain combines TRBV19 with TRBJ1-1, with 7 bases aligning to TRBD1. The CDR3 is 15 residues long. Germline V lookup: CDR1 LNHDA, CDR2 SQIVND (reference sequence). The V segment lost 6 bases and the J segment 4 bases; nucleotides outside the gene matches: 11. The CDR3 nucleotides read TGTGCCAGTAGAATACGGGACAGTTCGACCACTGAAGCTTTCTTT. This translates into CASRIRDSSTTEAFF.

The chain carries TRBV29-1 and TRBJ1-2; possible D gene TRBD1, 5 bases. Deletions cut 0 bases from V and 9 bases from J, with 8 bases between. Germline CDR1 and CDR2: SQVTM and ANQGSEA. This CDR3 region has 11 residues. CDR3 in DNA: TGCAGCGTTGAAGAACAGGCCAGCTACACCTTC. It codes for CSVEEQASYTF.

V is TRBV4-2 and J is TRBJ2-7; TRBD2 might be the D (5 bases). Germline V gene data show CDR1 as LGHNA and CDR2 as YNFKEQ. V lost 1 base and J 5 bases, leaving 18 bases between the germline ends. This CDR3 comprises 16 residues. CDR3 amino acids: CASSQVQAEPGNEQYF. The CDR3 DNA reads as TGTGCCAGCAGCCAAGTGCAGGCGGAGCCGGGGAACGAGCAGTACTTC.

V is TRBV11-2 and J is TRBJ2-7, with D possibly matching TRBD1 (6 bases). This CDR3 spans 14 amino acids. V lost 1 base to trimming and J lost 1 base, with 8 bases between them. Germline CDR1 and CDR2: SGHAT and FQNNGV. The CDR3 reads CASSLGDTSYEQYF. In nucleotides, the CDR3 is TGTGCCAGCAGCTTAGGGGACACTTCCTACGAGCAGTACTTC.

As for this clone: The sample holds other DNA sequences that translate to the same CDR3. The chain is built from TRBV19 and TRBJ1-1; 7 bases line up with TRBD1. Germline V CDR1 and CDR2: LNHDA, SQIVND (reference sequence). J lost 3 bases, V lost 6 bases, and 7 bases had no gene match. The CDR3 covers 14 residues. The CDR3 DNA sequence: TGTGCCAGTAGCCCGACAGGGTTCGACACTGAAGCTTTCTTT. Its protein is CASSPTGFDTEAFF.

This chain links TRBV5-8 with TRBJ2-2, with a tentative D call TRBD1 (6 bases). This CDR3 has 15 amino acids. Germline values: CDR1 SGHTS, CDR2 YDEGEE. Trimming took 3 bases from V and 5 from J, leaving 14 bases between them. The CDR3 spells CASSWGLSGTGELFF. DNA for the CDR3: TGTGCCAGCAGCTGGGGGCTCTCGGGTACCGGGGAGCTGTTTTTT. The entire variable domain, with the rest obtained from reference TRBV5-8 and TRBJ2-2, is as follows: EAGVTQSPTHLIKTRGQQATLRCSPISGHTSVYWYQQALGLGLQFLLWYDEGEERNRGNFPPRFSGRQFPNYSSELNVNALELEDSALYLCASSWGLSGTGELFFGEGSRLTVL.

This chain connects TRBV4-2 to TRBJ2-7, with TRBD2 matching 14 bases. The CDR3 sequence is 15 residues long. Germline V gene data show CDR1 as LGHNA and CDR2 as YNFKEQ. V was clipped by 3 bases and J by 6 bases; unmatched bases: 4. CDR3 residues: CASSQGLAGVREQYF. The CDR3 nucleotides are TGTGCCAGCAGCCAGGGACTAGCGGGGGTACGCGAGCAGTACTTC.

The CDR3 sequence: CASSLEVGGETQYF. CDR3 in DNA: TGTGCCAGCAGCTTAGAAGTAGGCGGGGAGACCCAGTACTTC. The rearrangement links TRBV11-2 to TRBJ2-5; D possibly corresponds to TRBD2 (5 bases). The CDR3 loop spans 14 amino acids. Germline CDR1 reads SGHAT; CDR2 reads FQNNGV. Trimming pared 0 bases from V and 5 bases from J, leaving 10 bases between.

The genes are TRBV10-1 and TRBJ2-3; D is ambiguous. This CDR3 is 14 amino acids long. Germline lookup yields CDR1 WNHNN and CDR2 SYGVQD (reference sequence). V gave up 10 bases and J gave up 2 bases, with 16 bases separating them. The CDR3 DNA reads as TGCGCCACCGAACCGAACTTATCCACAGATACGCAGTATTTT. Translated, it gives CATEPNLSTDTQYF.